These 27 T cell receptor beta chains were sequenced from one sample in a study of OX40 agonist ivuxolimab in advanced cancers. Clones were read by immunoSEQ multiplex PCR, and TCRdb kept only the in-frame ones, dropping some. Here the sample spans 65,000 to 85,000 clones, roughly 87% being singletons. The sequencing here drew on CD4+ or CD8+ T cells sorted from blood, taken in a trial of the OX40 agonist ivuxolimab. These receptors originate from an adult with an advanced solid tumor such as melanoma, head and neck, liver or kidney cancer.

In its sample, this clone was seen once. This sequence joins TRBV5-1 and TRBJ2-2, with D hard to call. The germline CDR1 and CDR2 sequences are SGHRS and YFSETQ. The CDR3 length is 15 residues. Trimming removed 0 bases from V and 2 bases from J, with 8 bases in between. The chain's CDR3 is CASSLGHVNTGELFF. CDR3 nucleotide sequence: TGCGCCAGCAGCTTGGGTCATGTTAACACCGGGGAGCTGTTTTTT.

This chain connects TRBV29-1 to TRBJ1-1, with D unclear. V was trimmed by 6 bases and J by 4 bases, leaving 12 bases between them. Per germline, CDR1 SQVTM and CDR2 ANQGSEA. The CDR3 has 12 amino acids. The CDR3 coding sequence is TGCAGCGTGACCCGTTCGAGCACTGAAGCTTTCTTT. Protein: CSVTRSSTEAFF. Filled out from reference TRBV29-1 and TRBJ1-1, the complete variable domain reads SAVISQKPSRDICQRGTSLTIQCQVDSQVTMMFWYRQQPGQSLTLIATANQGSEATYESGFVIDKFPISRPNLTFSTLTVSNMSPEDSSIYLCSVTRSSTEAFFGQGTRLTVV.

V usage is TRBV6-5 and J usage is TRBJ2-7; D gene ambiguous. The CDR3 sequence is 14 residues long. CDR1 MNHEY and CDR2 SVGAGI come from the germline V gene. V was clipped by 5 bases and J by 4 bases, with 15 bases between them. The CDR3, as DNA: TGTGCCAGCAGTCCCCTACCCCGACTTTACGAGCAGTACTTC. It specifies CASSPLPRLYEQYF.

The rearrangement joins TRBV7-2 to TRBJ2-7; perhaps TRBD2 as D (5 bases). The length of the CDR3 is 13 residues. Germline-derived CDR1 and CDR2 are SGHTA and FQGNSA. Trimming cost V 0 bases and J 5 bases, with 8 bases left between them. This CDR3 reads CASSLARGNEQYF. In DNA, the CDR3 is TGTGCCAGCAGCTTAGCTAGAGGGAACGAGCAGTACTTC.

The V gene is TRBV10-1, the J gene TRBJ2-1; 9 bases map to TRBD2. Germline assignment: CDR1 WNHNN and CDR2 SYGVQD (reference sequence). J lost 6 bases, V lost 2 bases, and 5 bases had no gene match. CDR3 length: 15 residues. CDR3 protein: CASSESSGGLNEQFF. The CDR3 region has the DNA TGCGCCAGCAGTGAGAGTAGCGGGGGACTCAATGAGCAGTTCTTC.

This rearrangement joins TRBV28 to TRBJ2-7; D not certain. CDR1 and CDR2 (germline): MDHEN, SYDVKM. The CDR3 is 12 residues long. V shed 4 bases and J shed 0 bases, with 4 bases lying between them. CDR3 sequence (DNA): TGTGCCAGCAGTTATGCCTCCTACGAGCAGTACTTC. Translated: CASSYASYEQYF.

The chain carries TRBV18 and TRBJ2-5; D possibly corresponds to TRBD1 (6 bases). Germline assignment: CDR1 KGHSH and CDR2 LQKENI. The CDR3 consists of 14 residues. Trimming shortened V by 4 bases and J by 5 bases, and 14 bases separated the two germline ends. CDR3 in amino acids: CASSLNRVSETQYF. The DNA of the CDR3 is TGTGCCAGCTCACTTAACAGGGTATCCGAGACCCAGTACTTC.

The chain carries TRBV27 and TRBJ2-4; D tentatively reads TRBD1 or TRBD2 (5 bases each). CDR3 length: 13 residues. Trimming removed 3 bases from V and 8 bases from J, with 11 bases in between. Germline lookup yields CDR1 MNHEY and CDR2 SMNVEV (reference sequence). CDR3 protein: CASSLARDHIQYF. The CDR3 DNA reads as TGTGCCAGCAGTTTGGCCAGGGACCACATTCAGTACTTC.

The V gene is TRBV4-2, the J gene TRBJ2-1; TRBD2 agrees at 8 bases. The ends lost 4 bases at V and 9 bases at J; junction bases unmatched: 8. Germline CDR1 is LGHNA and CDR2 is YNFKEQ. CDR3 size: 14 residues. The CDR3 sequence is CASSRPGLGSEQFF. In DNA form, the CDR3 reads TGTGCCAGCAGCCGACCGGGACTAGGTTCTGAGCAGTTCTTC.

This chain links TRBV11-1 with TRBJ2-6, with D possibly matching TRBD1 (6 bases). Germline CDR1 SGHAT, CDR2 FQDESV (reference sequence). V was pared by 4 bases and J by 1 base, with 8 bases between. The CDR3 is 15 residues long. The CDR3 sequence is CASSSQGSGANVLTF. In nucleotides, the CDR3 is TGTGCCAGCAGCTCCCAGGGGTCTGGGGCCAACGTCCTGACTTTC.

DNA for the CDR3: TGTGCCAGCAGCCCGGCCGGGCTGATGGGGGAGCAGTACTTC. It is translated as CASSPAGLMGEQYF. The chain combines TRBV5-4 with TRBJ2-7; D is undetermined. The V and J ends lost 4 bases and 7 bases respectively, with 18 bases between them. This CDR3 has 14 residues. Germline CDR1 reads SGHNT; CDR2 reads YYREEE (reference sequence).

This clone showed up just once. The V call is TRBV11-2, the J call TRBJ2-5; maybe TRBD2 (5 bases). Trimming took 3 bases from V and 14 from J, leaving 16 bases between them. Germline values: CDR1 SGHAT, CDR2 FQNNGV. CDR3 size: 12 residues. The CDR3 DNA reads TGTGCCAGCAGCTTCCGGGAACCCCCCCCCTACTTC. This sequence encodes CASSFREPPPYF.

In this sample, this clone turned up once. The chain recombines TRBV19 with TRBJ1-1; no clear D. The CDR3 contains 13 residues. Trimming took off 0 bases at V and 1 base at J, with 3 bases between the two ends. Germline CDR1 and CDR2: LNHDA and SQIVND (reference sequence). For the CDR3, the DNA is TGTGCCAGTAGTATAGATAAGAACACTGAAGCTTTCTTT. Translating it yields CASSIDKNTEAFF.

The CDR3 reads CASSIQASTDTQYF. The DNA of the CDR3 is TGTGCCAGTAGTATACAGGCCAGCACAGATACGCAGTATTTT. The rearrangement links TRBV19 to TRBJ2-3; D remains unclear. V lost 2 bases, J lost 0 bases, and 6 bases lay in between. The germline CDR1 and CDR2 sequences are LNHDA and SQIVND (reference sequence). The CDR3 is 14 residues long. Based on the CDR3 plus reference TRBV19 and TRBJ2-3, the full variable domain is DGGITQSPKYLFRKEGQNVTLSCEQNLNHDAMYWYRQDPGQGLRLIYYSQIVNDFQKGDIAEGYSVSREKKESFPLTVTSAQKNPTAFYLCASSIQASTDTQYFGPGTRLTVL.

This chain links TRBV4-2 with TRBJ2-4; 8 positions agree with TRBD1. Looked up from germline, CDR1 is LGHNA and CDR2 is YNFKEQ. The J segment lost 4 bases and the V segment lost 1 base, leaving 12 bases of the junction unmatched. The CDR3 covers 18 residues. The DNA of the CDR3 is TGTGCCAGCAGCCAAGGCCCCAGGGGGCTGCGGTCTAAAAACATTCAGTACTTC. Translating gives CASSQGPRGLRSKNIQYF.

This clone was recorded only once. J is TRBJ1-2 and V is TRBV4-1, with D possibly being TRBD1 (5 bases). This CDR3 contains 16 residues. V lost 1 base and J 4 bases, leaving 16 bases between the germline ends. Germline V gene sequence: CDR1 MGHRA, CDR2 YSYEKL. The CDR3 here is CASSQAPPGTLYGYTF. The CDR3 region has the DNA TGCGCCAGCAGCCAAGCCCCCCCCGGGACTCTCTATGGCTACACCTTC.

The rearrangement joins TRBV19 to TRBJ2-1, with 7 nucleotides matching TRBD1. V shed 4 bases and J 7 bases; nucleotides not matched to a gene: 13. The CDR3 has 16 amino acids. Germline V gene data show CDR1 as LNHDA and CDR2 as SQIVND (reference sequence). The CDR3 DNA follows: TGTGCCAGTAGTAGATGGACAGGCAATTTGGAAAATGAGCAGTTCTTC. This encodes CASSRWTGNLENEQFF.

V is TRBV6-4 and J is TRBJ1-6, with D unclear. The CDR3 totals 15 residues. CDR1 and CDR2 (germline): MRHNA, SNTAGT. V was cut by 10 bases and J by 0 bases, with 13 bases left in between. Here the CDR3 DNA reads TGTGCCACCTGGACTGTGAGCTCCTATAATTCACCCCTCCACTTT. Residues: CATWTVSSYNSPLHF.

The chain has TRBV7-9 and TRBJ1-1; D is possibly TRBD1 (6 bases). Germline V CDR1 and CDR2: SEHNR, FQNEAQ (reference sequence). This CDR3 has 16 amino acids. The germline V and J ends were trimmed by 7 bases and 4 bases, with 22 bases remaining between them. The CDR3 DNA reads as TGTGCCAGCATCACCTCCTGGGCTACAGGGTTCACTGAAGCTTTCTTT. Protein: CASITSWATGFTEAFF.

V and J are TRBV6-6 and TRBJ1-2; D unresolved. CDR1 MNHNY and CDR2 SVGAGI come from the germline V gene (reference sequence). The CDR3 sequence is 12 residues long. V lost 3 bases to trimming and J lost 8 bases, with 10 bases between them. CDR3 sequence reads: CASSYVAGGYTF. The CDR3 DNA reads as TGTGCCAGCAGTTATGTGGCCGGGGGCTACACCTTC.

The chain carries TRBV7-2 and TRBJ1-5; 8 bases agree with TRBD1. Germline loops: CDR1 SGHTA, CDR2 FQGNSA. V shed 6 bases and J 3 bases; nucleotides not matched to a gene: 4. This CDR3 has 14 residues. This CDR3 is CASSRDRTNQPQHF. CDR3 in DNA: TGTGCCAGCAGTCGGGACAGGACCAATCAGCCCCAGCATTTT.

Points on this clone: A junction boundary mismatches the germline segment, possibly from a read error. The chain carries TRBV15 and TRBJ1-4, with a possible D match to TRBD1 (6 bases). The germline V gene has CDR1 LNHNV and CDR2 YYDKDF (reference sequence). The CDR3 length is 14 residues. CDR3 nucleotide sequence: TGTGCCACCAGCAGAGAGCCGAAGGGGGGAGTTGCGATTTTT. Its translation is CATSREPKGGVAIF. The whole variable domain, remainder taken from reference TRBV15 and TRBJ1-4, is DAMVIQNPRYQVTQFGKPVTLSCSQTLNHNVMYWYQQKSSQAPKLLFHYYDKDFNNEADTPDNFQSRRPNTSFCFLDIRSPGLGDTAMYLCATSREPKGGVAIFGSGTQLSVL.

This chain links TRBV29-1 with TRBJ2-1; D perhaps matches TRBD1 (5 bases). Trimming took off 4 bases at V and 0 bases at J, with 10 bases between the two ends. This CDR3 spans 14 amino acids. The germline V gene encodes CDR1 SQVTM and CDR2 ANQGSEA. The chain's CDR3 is CSVVGGHSYNEQFF. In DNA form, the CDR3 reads TGCAGCGTTGTGGGCGGACACTCCTACAATGAGCAGTTCTTC.

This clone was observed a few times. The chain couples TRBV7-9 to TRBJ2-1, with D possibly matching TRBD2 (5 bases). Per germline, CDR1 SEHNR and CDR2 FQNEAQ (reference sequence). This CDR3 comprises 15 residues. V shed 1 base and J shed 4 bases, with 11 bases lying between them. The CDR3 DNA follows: TGTGCCAGCAGCTTAGATAGGCGGAGGTACAATGAGCAGTTCTTC. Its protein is CASSLDRRRYNEQFF.

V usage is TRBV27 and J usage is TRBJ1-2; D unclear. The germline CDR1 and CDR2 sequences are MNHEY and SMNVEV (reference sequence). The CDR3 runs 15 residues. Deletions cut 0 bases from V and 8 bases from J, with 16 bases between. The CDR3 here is CASSLSTVPFFGYTF. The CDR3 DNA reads TGTGCCAGCAGTTTATCCACAGTCCCCTTTTTCGGCTACACCTTC.

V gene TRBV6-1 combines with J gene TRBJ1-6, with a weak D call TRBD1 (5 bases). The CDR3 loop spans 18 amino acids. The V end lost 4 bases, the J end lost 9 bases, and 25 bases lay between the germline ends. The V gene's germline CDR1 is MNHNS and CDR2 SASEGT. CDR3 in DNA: TGTGCCAGCAGTGTTGGATTGGATCGGGGGAACCCCGTTTCACCCCTCCACTTT. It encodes CASSVGLDRGNPVSPLHF.

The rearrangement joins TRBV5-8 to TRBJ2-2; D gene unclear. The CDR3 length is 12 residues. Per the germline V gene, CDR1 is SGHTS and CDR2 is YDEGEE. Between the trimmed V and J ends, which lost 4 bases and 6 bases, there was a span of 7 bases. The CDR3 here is CASSRTAGELFF. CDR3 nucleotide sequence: TGTGCCAGCAGCCGTACTGCCGGGGAGCTGTTTTTT.